This passage covers 22 T cell receptor beta chains from one sample sequenced in a study of T cell responses to AZD1222 COVID-19 vaccine (dated by TCRdb to the early 2020s). The library came from the immunoSEQ multiplex PCR assay. The table comes from immuneACCESS by way of TCRdb, which keeps in-frame sequences with V and J called. Part of the clones is missing from these tables; in studies checked, under half for an unresolved V gene and the rest for unknown reasons. The sample profile shows under 130,000 clones; approximately 96% of them were found once. Together, the top ten hold roughly 2% of the sample. Reading the label with the study, this specimen's time point is: baseline before first vaccination. The sequencing here drew on peripheral blood, taken on day 0 of AZD1222 vaccination. The receptors originated from an adult in good health.

The chain combines TRBV19 with TRBJ1-1; D remains unclear. Looked up from germline, CDR1 is LNHDA and CDR2 is SQIVND (reference sequence). The V end was cut by 1 base, the J end by 6 bases, with 12 bases between. This CDR3 has 14 amino acids. DNA of the CDR3: TGTGCCAGTAGTATAGCGGAGGGATCGTCTGAAGCTTTCTTT. Translation gives CASSIAEGSSEAFF.

The chain has TRBV19 and TRBJ2-4, with D possibly TRBD2 on 5 matching bases. The germline gives CDR1 LNHDA, CDR2 SQIVND (reference sequence). The CDR3 length is 15 residues. V was pared by 6 bases and J by 3 bases, with 15 bases between. The CDR3 DNA follows: TGTGCCAGTAGCAACACACGGGGTTACAAAAACATTCAGTACTTC. It translates to CASSNTRGYKNIQYF. The variable domain in full, with the rest retrieved from reference TRBV19 and TRBJ2-4, is DGGITQSPKYLFRKEGQNVTLSCEQNLNHDAMYWYRQDPGQGLRLIYYSQIVNDFQKGDIAEGYSVSREKKESFPLTVTSAQKNPTAFYLCASSNTRGYKNIQYFGAGTRLSVL.

The genes are TRBV5-1 and TRBJ1-1; 7 nucleotides agree with TRBD1. Germline CDR1 and CDR2: SGHRS and YFSETQ. The length of the CDR3 is 15 residues. Unmatched junction bases numbered 14, after V lost 4 bases and J lost 8 bases. DNA of the CDR3: TGCGCCAGCAGCCCGGGGACAGAGCCCTTTTTCGAAGCTTTCTTT. It specifies CASSPGTEPFFEAFF.

The rearrangement joins TRBV5-1 to TRBJ2-3; maybe TRBD1 (6 bases). V lost 7 bases, J lost 0 bases, and 15 bases lay in between. Germline lookup yields CDR1 SGHRS and CDR2 YFSETQ. The CDR3 is 15 residues long. CDR3 bases: TGCGCCAGCGCGGACAGTCCGTCTAGCACAGATACGCAGTATTTT. Translated: CASADSPSSTDTQYF.

The chain combines TRBV28 with TRBJ2-1, with D uncertain. The CDR3 is 11 residues long. Germline-derived CDR1 and CDR2 are MDHEN and SYDVKM. Trimming cost V 3 bases and J 15 bases, with 12 bases left between them. For the CDR3, the DNA is TGTGCCAGCAGTTTCATTAACTATTGGTTCTTC. This sequence encodes CASSFINYWFF. Full variable domain (rest looked up from reference TRBV28 and TRBJ2-1): DVKVTQSSRYLVKRTGEKVFLECVQDMDHENMFWYRQDPGLGLRLIYFSYDVKMKEKGDIPEGYSVSREKKERFSLILESASTNQTSMYLCASSFINYWFFGPGTRLTVL.

The CDR3 coding sequence is TGTGCCAGCAGTCGACAGGGGCTCTATGGCTACACCTTC. This sequence encodes CASSRQGLYGYTF. V and J are TRBV28 and TRBJ1-2; TRBD1 agrees at 8 bases. After removal of 5 bases from V and 4 bases from J, the junction contained 3 bases not matched to a gene. The CDR3 runs to 13 residues. The germline V gene encodes CDR1 MDHEN and CDR2 SYDVKM.

The chain joins TRBV7-9 to TRBJ2-1; weak D call: TRBD2 (5 bases). The length of the CDR3 is 14 residues. The germline CDR1 and CDR2 sequences are SEHNR and FQNEAQ (reference sequence). V lost 1 base and J lost 10, with 14 bases in between. CDR3: CASSLGYEGKEQFF. The CDR3 coding sequence is TGTGCCAGCAGCTTAGGCTATGAGGGAAAAGAGCAGTTCTTC. The variable domain in full, with the rest retrieved from reference TRBV7-9 and TRBJ2-1, is DTGVSQNPRHKITKRGQNVTFRCDPISEHNRLYWYRQTLGQGPEFLTYFQNEAQLEKSRLLSDRFSAERPKGSFSTLEIQRTEQGDSAMYLCASSLGYEGKEQFFGPGTRLTVL.

This chain uses TRBV9 with TRBJ1-2; the match to TRBD1 covers 9 bases. The CDR3 has 13 residues. With 5 bases clipped from V and 5 bases from J, the junction kept 4 bases outside the gene matches. Germline V gene data show CDR1 as SGDLS and CDR2 as YYNGEE. CDR3 coding DNA: TGTGCCAGCAGTGGGACAGGGCCTTATGGCTACACCTTC. Translation: CASSGTGPYGYTF.

The chain couples TRBV5-4 to TRBJ1-2; D unresolved. Germline V gene lookup returns CDR1 SGHNT and CDR2 YYREEE (reference sequence). V was pared by 1 base and J by 0 bases, with 7 bases between. The CDR3 length is 14 residues. The CDR3 bases are TGTGCCAGCAGCTTGACGGCAGCTAACTATGGCTACACCTTC. Amino acid sequence: CASSLTAANYGYTF. Based on the CDR3 plus reference TRBV5-4 and TRBJ1-2, the full variable domain is ETGVTQSPTHLIKTRGQQVTLRCSSQSGHNTVSWYQQALGQGPQFIFQYYREEENGRGNFPPRFSGLQFPNYSSELNVNALELDDSALYLCASSLTAANYGYTFGSGTRLTVV.

The J gene is TRBJ2-5, the V gene TRBV5-1, with 7 bases fitting TRBD2. The CDR3 loop spans 16 amino acids. The junction had 9 bases not matched to a gene; V was cut back by 2 bases and J by 2 bases. The germline V gene encodes CDR1 SGHRS and CDR2 YFSETQ. In DNA, the CDR3 is TGCGCCAGCAGCTTCCTGCTAGCGGAGGCGCAAGAGACCCAGTACTTC. Its translation: CASSFLLAEAQETQYF.

The CDR3 sequence: CASSLARQGIYGYTF. CDR3 bases: TGTGCCAGCAGCTTAGCCCGACAGGGAATCTATGGCTACACCTTC. The chain couples TRBV7-8 to TRBJ1-2; the match to TRBD1 covers 7 bases. Germline CDR1 is SGHVS and CDR2 is FQNEAQ. Germline trimming cut 0 bases from V and 4 bases from J; bases unmatched to any gene: 5. The CDR3 extends over 15 amino acids.

V and J are TRBV5-4 and TRBJ2-7; perhaps TRBD1 as D (6 bases). The germline V and J ends were trimmed by 0 bases and 3 bases, with 10 bases remaining between them. The CDR3 has 14 amino acids. Germline V gives CDR1 SGHNT, CDR2 YYREEE (reference sequence). CDR3: CASSLDGRGYEQYF. The CDR3 coding sequence is TGTGCCAGCAGCTTGGATGGCAGGGGCTACGAGCAGTACTTC.

This rearrangement joins TRBV6-2 or TRBV6-3 to TRBJ2-1; weak D call: TRBD1 (7 bases). The CDR3 consists of 17 residues. Germline assignment: CDR1 MNHEY and CDR2 SVGEGT. The V gene lost 2 bases and the J gene lost 0 bases, with 14 bases spanning the gap. CDR3 residues: CASSYRRDSNSYNEQFF. The CDR3 DNA reads TGTGCCAGCAGTTACCGGAGGGACAGCAACTCCTACAATGAGCAGTTCTTC.

The chain uses TRBV11-2 and TRBJ2-5; 9 bases are shared with TRBD1. CDR3 size: 16 residues. Germline-derived CDR1 and CDR2 are SGHAT and FQNNGV. With V trimmed by 4 bases and J by 5 bases, 11 bases remained unmatched. CDR3 protein: CASSSTNRGLGETQYF. The CDR3 DNA is TGTGCCAGCAGCTCGACTAACAGGGGGCTGGGGGAGACCCAGTACTTC.

A few counts support this clone. The chain links TRBV27 to TRBJ1-5; D not certain. V was trimmed by 10 bases and J by 3 bases, leaving 19 bases between them. Germline CDR1 is MNHEY and CDR2 is SMNVEV (reference sequence). The CDR3 is 15 residues long. The CDR3 region has the DNA TGTGCCACAAAATCAACCGGGGAACCCAATCAGCCCCAGCATTTT. Translation gives CATKSTGEPNQPQHF.

This clone has only one observation. The J gene is TRBJ1-3, the V gene TRBV5-1; 10 bases fit TRBD1. The CDR3 runs 16 residues. The germline CDR1 and CDR2 sequences are SGHRS and YFSETQ. V trimming: 3 bases; J trimming: 4 bases; junction bases outside the gene matches: 7. The CDR3 DNA sequence: TGCGCCAGCAGCTCAGACAGGGGGCTGTCAGGAAACACCATATATTTT. This gives the protein CASSSDRGLSGNTIYF.

The chain carries TRBV5-6 and TRBJ1-6; D gene uncertain. The CDR3 covers 16 residues. The germline V gene has CDR1 SGHDT and CDR2 YYEEEE. V lost 0 bases and J 0 bases, leaving 7 bases between the germline ends. The CDR3 DNA sequence: TGTGCCAGCAGCTTGGTTCTCAGCTCCTATAATTCACCCCTCCACTTT. Residues: CASSLVLSSYNSPLHF.

V usage is TRBV3-1 (or the pseudogene TRBV3-2) and J usage is TRBJ1-2, with D possibly TRBD1 on 6 matching bases. The CDR3 has 16 amino acids. With 0 bases removed from V and 7 bases from J, the gap between germline ends came to 18 bases. From germline, CDR1 is LGHDT and CDR2 YNNKEL (reference sequence). This CDR3 reads CASSQEALGGFGGYTF. Written as DNA, the CDR3 is TGTGCCAGCAGCCAAGAGGCCTTAGGGGGATTTGGTGGCTACACCTTC.

The rearrangement links TRBV9 to TRBJ2-7; the D is unclear. V gave up 3 bases and J gave up 4 bases, with 11 bases separating them. Looked up from germline, CDR1 is SGDLS and CDR2 is YYNGEE. The CDR3 runs to 13 residues. CDR3 amino acids: CASSDGDQYEQYF. The CDR3 DNA reads TGTGCCAGCAGCGACGGCGATCAGTACGAGCAGTACTTC.

The rearrangement joins TRBV3-1 (or the pseudogene TRBV3-2) to TRBJ2-7; no firm D call. This CDR3 spans 12 amino acids. V lost 4 bases and J lost 1, with 5 bases in between. CDR1 is LGHDT, CDR2 YNNKEL, per germline (reference sequence). CDR3 sequence (DNA): TGTGCCAGCAGCCGGGGATCCTACGAGCAGTACTTC. Amino acids: CASSRGSYEQYF.

The rearrangement links TRBV19 to TRBJ2-1, with D uncertain. The CDR3 runs to 14 residues. V lost 5 bases, J lost 0 bases, and 8 bases lay in between. Per germline, CDR1 LNHDA and CDR2 SQIVND (reference sequence). This chain's CDR3 is CASSRSSSYNEQFF. As DNA, the CDR3 is TGTGCCAGTAGTCGGTCTAGCTCCTACAATGAGCAGTTCTTC.

The chain has TRBV28 and TRBJ1-6, with unresolved D. From germline, CDR1 is MDHEN and CDR2 SYDVKM. The CDR3 totals 14 residues. V shed 5 bases and J shed 6 bases, with 11 bases lying between them. The CDR3 DNA is TGTGCCAGCAGTAGGACGGTCTCTAATTCACCCCTCCACTTT. Encoded protein: CASSRTVSNSPLHF.